This T cell receptor (beta chain) originates from a study of shared clonotypes between healthy human individuals. TCRdb's copy holds only in-frame clones and misses some; the assay was immunoSEQ multiplex PCR. The top ten clones hold more than 1.5% of a sample with about 2,100,000 clones, approximately 94% of them seen once. It was CD45RO-negative cells, positively selected for CCR7, that made up naive CD8 cells, with terminally differentiated effector memory CD45RA+ cells excluded. CDR1 and CDR2 from the germline V gene are LNHNV and YYDKDF (reference sequence). This CDR3 has 17 amino acids. The V end was cut by 0 bases, the J end by 7 bases, with 21 bases between.

The chain employs TRBV15 and TRBJ1-2, with D possibly TRBD1 on 6 matching bases. This receptor was taken from a man aged 18-30 years in good health. Some clones in this sample may be carry-over from other donors' samples. Material: naive CD8+ T cells from PBMCs. CDR3 DNA: TGTGCCACCAGCAGAGATCGTACAGAGGGGGTTTTTGTTGGCTACACCTTC. It translates to CATSRDRTEGVFVGYTF. Full variable domain (remainder filled in from reference TRBV15 and TRBJ1-2): DAMVIQNPRYQVTQFGKPVTLSCSQTLNHNVMYWYQQKSSQAPKLLFHYYDKDFNNEADTPDNFQSRRPNTSFCFLDIRSPGLGDTAMYLCATSRDRTEGVFVGYTFGSGTRLTVV.